The present TCR beta chain was sequenced within a study of cytomegalovirus exposure and HLA in healthy donors. Overall study findings and caveats: Both high specificity and high sensitivity reportedly marked the classifier's diagnosis of cytomegalovirus status.

Turning to this clone: The antigen is not known. The same CDR3 is also encoded by other DNA sequences in this sample.

Researchers ran the PCR with 60 Vbeta and 13 Jbeta primers. In the original workflow: Approximately 11 million of the roughly 80 million unique TCR beta chains counted in a later analysis were shared. Data came from immunoSEQ multiplex PCR; TCRdb stores just in-frame clones and leaves some out. That table is the source of V, J and clone size, and D and trimming were worked out from the DNA. The sample carries approximately 110,000 clones, more than 60% recorded once. This CDR3 spans 15 amino acids. Germline V CDR1 and CDR2: MNHEY, SMNVEV (reference sequence). Losses at the gene ends were 4 bases for V and 3 bases for J; bases not matched to a gene: 2.

The chain recombines TRBV27 with TRBJ2-3, with 12 bases lining up with TRBD2. Sequencing input: PBMCs. The clonotype originates from a woman in her forties in good health and CMV-seropositive. CDR3 DNA sequence: TGTGCCAGCAGTTGGACTAGCGGGATTACAGATACGCAGTATTTT. This sequence encodes CASSWTSGITDTQYF.